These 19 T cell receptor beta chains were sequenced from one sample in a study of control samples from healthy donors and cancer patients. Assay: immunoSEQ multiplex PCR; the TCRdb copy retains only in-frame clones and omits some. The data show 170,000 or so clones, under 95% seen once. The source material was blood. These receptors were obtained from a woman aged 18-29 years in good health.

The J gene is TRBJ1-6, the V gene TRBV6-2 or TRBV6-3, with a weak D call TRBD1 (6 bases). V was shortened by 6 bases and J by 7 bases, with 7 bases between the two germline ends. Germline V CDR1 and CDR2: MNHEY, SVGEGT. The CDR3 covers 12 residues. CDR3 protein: CASSRGNSPLHF. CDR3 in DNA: TGTGCCAGCAGCAGGGGAAATTCACCCCTCCACTTT.

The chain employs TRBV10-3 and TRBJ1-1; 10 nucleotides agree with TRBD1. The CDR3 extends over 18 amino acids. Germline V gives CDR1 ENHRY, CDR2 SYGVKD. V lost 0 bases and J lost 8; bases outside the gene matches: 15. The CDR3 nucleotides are TGTGCCATCAGTGAGTCCATTATAAGGGACAGGGGTTCATTCGAAGCTTTCTTT. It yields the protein CAISESIIRDRGSFEAFF.

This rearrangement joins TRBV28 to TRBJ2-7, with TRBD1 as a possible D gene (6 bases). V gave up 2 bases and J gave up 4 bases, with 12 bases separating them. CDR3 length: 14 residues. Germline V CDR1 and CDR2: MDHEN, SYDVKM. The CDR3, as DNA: TGTGCCAGCAGTTTAAATGGACAGATTTACGAGCAGTACTTC. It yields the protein CASSLNGQIYEQYF.

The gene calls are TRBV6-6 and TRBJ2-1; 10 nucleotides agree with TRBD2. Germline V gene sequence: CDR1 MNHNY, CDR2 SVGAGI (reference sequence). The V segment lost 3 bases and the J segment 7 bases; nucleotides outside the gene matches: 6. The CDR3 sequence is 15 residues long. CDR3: CASSYKASGSNEQFF. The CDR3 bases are TGTGCCAGCAGTTATAAAGCTAGCGGGAGTAATGAGCAGTTCTTC.

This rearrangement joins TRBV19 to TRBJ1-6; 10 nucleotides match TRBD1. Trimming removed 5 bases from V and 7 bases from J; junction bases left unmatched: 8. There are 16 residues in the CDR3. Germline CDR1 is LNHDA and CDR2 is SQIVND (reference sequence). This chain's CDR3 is CASSLRQGAWNSPLHF. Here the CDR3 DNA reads TGTGCCAGTAGTCTTCGACAGGGGGCATGGAATTCACCCCTCCACTTT.

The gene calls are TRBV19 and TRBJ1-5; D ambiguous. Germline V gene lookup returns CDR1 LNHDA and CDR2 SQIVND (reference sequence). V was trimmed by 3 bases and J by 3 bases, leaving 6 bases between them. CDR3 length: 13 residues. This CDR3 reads CASSITVNQPQHF. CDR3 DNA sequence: TGTGCCAGTAGTATCACAGTCAATCAGCCCCAGCATTTT.

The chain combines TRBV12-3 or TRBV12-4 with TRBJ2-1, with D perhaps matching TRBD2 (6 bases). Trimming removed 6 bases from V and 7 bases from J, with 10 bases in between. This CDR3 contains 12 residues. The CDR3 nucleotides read TGTGCCAGCAGCCCGACTAGAAATGAGCAGTTCTTC. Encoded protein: CASSPTRNEQFF.

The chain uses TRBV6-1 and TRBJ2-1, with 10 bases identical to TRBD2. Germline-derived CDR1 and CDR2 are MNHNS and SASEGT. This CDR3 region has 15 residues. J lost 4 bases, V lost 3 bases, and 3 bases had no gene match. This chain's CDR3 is CASSDVAGGYNEQFF. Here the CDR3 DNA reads TGTGCCAGCAGTGATGTAGCGGGAGGATACAATGAGCAGTTCTTC.

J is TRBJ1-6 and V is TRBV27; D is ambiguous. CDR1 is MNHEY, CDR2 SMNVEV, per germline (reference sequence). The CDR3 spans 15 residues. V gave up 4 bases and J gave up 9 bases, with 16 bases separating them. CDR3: CASSYPPGVGSPLHF. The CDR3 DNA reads TGTGCCAGCAGTTACCCCCCTGGGGTAGGTTCACCCCTCCACTTT.

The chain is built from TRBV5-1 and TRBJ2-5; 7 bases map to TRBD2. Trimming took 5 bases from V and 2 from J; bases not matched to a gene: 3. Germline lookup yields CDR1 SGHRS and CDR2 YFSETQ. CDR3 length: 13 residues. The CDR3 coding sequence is TGCGCCAGCAGATCGGGAGGACAAGAGACCCAGTACTTC. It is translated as CASRSGGQETQYF. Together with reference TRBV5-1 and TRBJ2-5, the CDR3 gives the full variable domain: KAGVTQTPRYLIKTRGQQVTLSCSPISGHRSVSWYQQTPGQGLQFLFEYFSETQRNKGNFPGRFSGRQFSNSRSEMNVSTLELGDSALYLCASRSGGQETQYFGPGTRLLVL.

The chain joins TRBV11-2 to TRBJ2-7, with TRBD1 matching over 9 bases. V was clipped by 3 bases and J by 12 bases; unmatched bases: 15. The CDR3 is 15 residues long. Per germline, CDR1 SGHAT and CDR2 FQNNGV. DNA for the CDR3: TGTGCCAGCAGCTTGGGGGACAGGGTTATCGGGCCTCTGTACTTC. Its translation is CASSLGDRVIGPLYF. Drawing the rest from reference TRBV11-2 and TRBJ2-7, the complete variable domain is EAGVAQSPRYKIIEKRQSVAFWCNPISGHATLYWYQQILGQGPKLLIQFQNNGVVDDSQLPKDRFSAERLKGVDSTLKIQPAKLEDSAVYLCASSLGDRVIGPLYFGPGTRLTVT.

The CDR3 sequence is CASSLDRGVTGELFF. CDR3 DNA sequence: TGTGCCAGCAGCCTCGACAGGGGGGTCACCGGGGAGCTGTTTTTT. The chain employs TRBV5-4 and TRBJ2-2, with 9 bases that match TRBD1. This CDR3 spans 15 amino acids. Germline CDR1 reads SGHNT; CDR2 reads YYREEE (reference sequence). The V segment lost 4 bases and the J segment 4 bases; nucleotides outside the gene matches: 5.

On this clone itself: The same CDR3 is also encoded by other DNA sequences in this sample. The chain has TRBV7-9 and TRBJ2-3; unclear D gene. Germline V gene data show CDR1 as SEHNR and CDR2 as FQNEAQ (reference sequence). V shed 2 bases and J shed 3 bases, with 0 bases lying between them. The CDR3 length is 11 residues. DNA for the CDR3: TGTGCCAGCAGCTTAACAGATACGCAGTATTTT. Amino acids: CASSLTDTQYF.

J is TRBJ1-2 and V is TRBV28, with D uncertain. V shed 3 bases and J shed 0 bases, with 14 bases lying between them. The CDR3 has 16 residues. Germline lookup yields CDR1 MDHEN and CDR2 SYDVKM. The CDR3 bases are TGTGCCAGCAGTTTGACCGAAATCAGTGCTAACTATGGCTACACCTTC. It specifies CASSLTEISANYGYTF.

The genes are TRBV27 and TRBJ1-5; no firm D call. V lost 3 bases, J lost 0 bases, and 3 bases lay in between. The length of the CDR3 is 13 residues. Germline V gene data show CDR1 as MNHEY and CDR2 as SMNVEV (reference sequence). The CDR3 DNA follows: TGTGCCAGCAGTTTCTATAGCAATCAGCCCCAGCATTTT. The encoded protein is CASSFYSNQPQHF.

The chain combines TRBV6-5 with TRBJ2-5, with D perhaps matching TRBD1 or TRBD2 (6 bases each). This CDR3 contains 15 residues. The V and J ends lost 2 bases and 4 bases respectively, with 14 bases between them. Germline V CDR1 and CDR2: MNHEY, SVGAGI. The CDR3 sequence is CASSYVGGRGETQYF. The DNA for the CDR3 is TGTGCCAGCAGTTACGTTGGGGGGCGAGGAGAGACCCAGTACTTC.

The CDR3 region has the DNA TGTGCCAGCAGCTTATCCCGGGAGAGAGCTGTAGCTGAAAAACTGTTTTTT. It specifies CASSLSRERAVAEKLFF. The chain recombines TRBV11-2 with TRBJ1-4; D is uncertain. This CDR3 is built from 17 residues. Trimming shortened V by 2 bases and J by 7 bases, and 20 bases separated the two germline ends. CDR1 is SGHAT and CDR2 is FQNNGV in the germline V gene.

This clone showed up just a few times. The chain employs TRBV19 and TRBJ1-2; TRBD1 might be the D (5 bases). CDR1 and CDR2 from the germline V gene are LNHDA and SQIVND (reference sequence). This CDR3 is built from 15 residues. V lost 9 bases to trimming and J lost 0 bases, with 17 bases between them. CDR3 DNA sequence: TGTGCCAGCCTGGGGACGGCCGCCTCTAACTATGGCTACACCTTC. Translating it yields CASLGTAASNYGYTF.

The CDR3 protein is CASSYGARGNPYGYTF. CDR3 coding DNA: TGTGCCAGCAGTTACGGGGCTCGGGGAAACCCCTATGGCTACACCTTC. The chain couples TRBV6-2 or TRBV6-3 to TRBJ1-2; D is perhaps TRBD1 (5 bases). V was clipped by 2 bases and J by 4 bases, with 17 bases between them. Germline lookup yields CDR1 MNHEY and CDR2 SVGEGT. The CDR3 contains 16 residues.